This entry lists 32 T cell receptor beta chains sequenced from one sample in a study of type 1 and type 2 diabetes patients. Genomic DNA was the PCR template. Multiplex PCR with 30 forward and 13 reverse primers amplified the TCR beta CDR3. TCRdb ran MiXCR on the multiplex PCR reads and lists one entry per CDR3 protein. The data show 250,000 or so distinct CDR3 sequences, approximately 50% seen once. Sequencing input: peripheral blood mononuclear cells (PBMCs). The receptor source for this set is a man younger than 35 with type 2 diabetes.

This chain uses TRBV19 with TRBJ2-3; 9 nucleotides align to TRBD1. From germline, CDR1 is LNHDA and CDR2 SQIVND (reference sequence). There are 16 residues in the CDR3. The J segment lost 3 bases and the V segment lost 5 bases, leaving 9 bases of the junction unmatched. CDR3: CASSDSQGARTDTQYF. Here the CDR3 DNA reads TGTGCCAGTAGTGACTCACAGGGGGCGCGGACAGATACGCAGTATTTT.

The CDR3 DNA reads as TGTGCCAGCAGTGAAGTGACTAACACTGAAGCTTTCTTT. This gives the protein CASSEVTNTEAFF. The chain recombines TRBV2 with TRBJ1-1; D uncertain. The germline V and J ends were trimmed by 1 base and 2 bases, with 5 bases remaining between them. The CDR3 runs to 13 residues. Germline V gene data show CDR1 as SNHLY and CDR2 as FYNNEI.

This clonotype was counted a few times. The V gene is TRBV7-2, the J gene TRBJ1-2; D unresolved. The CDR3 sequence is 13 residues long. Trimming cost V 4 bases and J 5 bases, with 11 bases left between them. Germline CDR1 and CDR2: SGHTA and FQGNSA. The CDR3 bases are TGTGCCAGCAGCTCCAAGAATATATATGGCTACACCTTC. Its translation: CASSSKNIYGYTF. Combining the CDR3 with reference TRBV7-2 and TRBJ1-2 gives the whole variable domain GAGVSQSPSNKVTEKGKDVELRCDPISGHTALYWYRQSLGQGLEFLIYFQGNSAPDKSGLPSDRFSAERTGGSVSTLTIQRTQQEDSAVYLCASSSKNIYGYTFGSGTRLTVV.

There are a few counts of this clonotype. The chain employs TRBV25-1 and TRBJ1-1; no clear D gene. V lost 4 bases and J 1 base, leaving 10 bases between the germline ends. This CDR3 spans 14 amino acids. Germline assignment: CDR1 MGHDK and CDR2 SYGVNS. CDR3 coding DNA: TGTGCCAGCAGTGCCCAGGTTACGAACACTGAAGCTTTCTTT. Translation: CASSAQVTNTEAFF.

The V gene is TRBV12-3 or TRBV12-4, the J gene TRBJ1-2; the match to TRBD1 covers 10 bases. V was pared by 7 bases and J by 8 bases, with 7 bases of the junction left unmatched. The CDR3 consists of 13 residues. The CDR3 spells CASNWDRGVGYTF. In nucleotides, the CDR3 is TGTGCCAGCAATTGGGACAGGGGAGTGGGCTACACCTTC.

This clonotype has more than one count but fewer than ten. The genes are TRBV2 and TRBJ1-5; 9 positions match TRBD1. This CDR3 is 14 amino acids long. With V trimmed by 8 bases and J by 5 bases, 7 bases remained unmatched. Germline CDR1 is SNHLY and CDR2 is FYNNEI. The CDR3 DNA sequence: TGTGCCAGCGGGGACAGGGAGGGTGATCAGCCCCAGCATTTT. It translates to CASGDREGDQPQHF.

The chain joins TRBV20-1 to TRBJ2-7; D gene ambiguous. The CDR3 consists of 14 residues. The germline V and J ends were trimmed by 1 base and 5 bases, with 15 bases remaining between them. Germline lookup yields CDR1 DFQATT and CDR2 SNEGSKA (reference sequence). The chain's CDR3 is CSARVIPSPNEQYF. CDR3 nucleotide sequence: TGCAGTGCTAGAGTAATACCTTCCCCAAACGAGCAGTACTTC.

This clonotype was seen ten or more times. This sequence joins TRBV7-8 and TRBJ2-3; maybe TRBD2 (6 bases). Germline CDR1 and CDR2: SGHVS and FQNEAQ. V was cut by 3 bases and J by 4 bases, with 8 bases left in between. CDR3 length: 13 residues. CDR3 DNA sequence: TGTGCCAGCAGCTTGGGGGGACCAGATACGCAGTATTTT. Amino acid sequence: CASSLGGPDTQYF.

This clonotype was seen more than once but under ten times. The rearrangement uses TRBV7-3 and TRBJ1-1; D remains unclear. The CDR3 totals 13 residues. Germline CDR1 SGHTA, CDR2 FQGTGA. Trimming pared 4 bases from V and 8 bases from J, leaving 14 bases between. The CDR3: CASSSFTRTEAFF. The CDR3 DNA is TGTGCCAGCAGCTCTTTCACCAGGACGGAAGCTTTCTTT.

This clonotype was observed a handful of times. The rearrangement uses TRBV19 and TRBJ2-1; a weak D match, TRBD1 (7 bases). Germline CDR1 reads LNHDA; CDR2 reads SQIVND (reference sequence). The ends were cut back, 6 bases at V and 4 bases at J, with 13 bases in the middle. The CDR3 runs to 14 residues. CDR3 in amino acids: CASRETGTYNEQFF. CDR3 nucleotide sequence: TGTGCCAGTAGGGAGACAGGGACTTACAATGAGCAGTTCTTC. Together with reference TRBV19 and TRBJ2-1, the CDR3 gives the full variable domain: DGGITQSPKYLFRKEGQNVTLSCEQNLNHDAMYWYRQDPGQGLRLIYYSQIVNDFQKGDIAEGYSVSREKKESFPLTVTSAQKNPTAFYLCASRETGTYNEQFFGPGTRLTVL.

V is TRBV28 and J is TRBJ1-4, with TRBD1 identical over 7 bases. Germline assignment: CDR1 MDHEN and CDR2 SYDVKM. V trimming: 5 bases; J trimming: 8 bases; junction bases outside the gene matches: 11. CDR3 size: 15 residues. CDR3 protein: CASSPWDRVREKLFF. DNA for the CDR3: TGTGCCAGCAGTCCTTGGGACAGAGTACGCGAAAAACTGTTTTTT. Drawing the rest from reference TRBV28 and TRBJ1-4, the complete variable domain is DVKVTQSSRYLVKRTGEKVFLECVQDMDHENMFWYRQDPGLGLRLIYFSYDVKMKEKGDIPEGYSVSREKKERFSLILESASTNQTSMYLCASSPWDRVREKLFFGSGTQLSVL.

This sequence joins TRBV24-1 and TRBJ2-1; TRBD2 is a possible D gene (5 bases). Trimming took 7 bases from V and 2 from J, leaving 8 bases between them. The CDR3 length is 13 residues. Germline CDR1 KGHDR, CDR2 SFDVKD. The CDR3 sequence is CATSPGTYNEQFF. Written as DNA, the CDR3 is TGTGCCACCAGCCCCGGGACCTACAATGAGCAGTTCTTC.

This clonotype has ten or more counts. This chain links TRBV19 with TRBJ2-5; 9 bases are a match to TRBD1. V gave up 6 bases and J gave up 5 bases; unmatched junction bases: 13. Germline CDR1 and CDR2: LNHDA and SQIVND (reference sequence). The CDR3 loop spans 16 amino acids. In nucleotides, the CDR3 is TGTGCCAGTAGCCCCTGGTGGGACAGGGCATGGGAGACCCAGTACTTC. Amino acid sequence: CASSPWWDRAWETQYF.

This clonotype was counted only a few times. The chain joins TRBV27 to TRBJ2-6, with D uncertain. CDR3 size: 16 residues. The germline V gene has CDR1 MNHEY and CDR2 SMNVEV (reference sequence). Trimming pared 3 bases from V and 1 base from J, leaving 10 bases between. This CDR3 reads CASSLVSPSGANVLTF. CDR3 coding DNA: TGTGCCAGCAGTTTGGTCTCACCTTCTGGGGCCAACGTCCTGACTTTC.

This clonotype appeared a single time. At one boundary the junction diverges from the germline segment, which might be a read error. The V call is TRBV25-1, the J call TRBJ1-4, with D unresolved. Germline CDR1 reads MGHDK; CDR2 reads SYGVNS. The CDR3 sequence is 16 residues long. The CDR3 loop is CACSEFGGMGSEKLFF. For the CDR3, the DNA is TGTGCCTGCAGTGAATTTGGAGGAATGGGAAGTGAAAAACTGTTTTTT. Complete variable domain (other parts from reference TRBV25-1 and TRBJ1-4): EADIYQTPRYLVIGTGKKITLECSQTMGHDKMYWYQQDPGMELHLIHYSYGVNSTEKGDLSSESTVSRIRTEHFPLTLESARPSHTSQYLCACSEFGGMGSEKLFFGSGTQLSVL.

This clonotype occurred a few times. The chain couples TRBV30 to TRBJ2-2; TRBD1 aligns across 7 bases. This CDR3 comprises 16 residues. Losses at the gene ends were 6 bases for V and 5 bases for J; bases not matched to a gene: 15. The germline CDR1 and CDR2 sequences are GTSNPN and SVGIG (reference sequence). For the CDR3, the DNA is TGTGCCTGTCGGGTTTGGGCAGGGGGTCTGACCGGGGAGCTGTTTTTT. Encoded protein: CACRVWAGGLTGELFF.

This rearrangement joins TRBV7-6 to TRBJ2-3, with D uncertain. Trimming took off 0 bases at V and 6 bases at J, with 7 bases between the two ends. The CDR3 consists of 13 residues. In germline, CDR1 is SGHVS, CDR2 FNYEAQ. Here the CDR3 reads CASSLARRDTQYF. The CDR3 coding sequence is TGTGCCAGCAGCTTAGCAAGACGGGATACGCAGTATTTT.

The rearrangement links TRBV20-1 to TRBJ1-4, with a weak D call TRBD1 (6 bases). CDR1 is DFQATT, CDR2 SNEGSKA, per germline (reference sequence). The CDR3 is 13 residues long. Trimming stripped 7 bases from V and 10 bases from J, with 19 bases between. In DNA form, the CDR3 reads TGCAGTGGACTACAGGGAGGGATGGGAAAACTGTTTTTT. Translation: CSGLQGGMGKLFF.

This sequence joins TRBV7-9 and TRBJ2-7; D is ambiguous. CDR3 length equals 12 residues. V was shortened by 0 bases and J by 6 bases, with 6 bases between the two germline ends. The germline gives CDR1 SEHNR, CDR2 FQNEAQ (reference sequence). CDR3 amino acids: CASSLAGTEQYF. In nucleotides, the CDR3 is TGTGCCAGCAGCTTAGCGGGCACCGAGCAGTACTTC. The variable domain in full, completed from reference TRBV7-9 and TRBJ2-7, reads DTGVSQNPRHKITKRGQNVTFRCDPISEHNRLYWYRQTLGQGPEFLTYFQNEAQLEKSRLLSDRFSAERPKGSFSTLEIQRTEQGDSAMYLCASSLAGTEQYFGPGTRLTVT.

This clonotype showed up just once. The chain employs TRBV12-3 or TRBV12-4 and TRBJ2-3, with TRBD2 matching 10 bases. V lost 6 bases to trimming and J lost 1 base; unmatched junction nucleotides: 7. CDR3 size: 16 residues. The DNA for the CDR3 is TGTGCCAGCAGGTCAGCGGGAGGGTTTCGCACAGATACGCAGTATTTT. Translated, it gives CASRSAGGFRTDTQYF.

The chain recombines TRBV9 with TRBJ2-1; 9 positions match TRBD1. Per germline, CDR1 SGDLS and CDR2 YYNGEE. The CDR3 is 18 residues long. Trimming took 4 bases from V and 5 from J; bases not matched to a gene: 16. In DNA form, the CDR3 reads TGTGCCAGCAGCCTACAACAGGGGGCGCGGGTGTTCCACAATGAGCAGTTCTTC. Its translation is CASSLQQGARVFHNEQFF. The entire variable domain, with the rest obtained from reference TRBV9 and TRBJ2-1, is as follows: DSGVTQTPKHLITATGQRVTLRCSPRSGDLSVYWYQQSLDQGLQFLIQYYNGEERAKGNILERFSAQQFPDLHSELNLSSLELGDSALYFCASSLQQGARVFHNEQFFGPGTRLTVL.

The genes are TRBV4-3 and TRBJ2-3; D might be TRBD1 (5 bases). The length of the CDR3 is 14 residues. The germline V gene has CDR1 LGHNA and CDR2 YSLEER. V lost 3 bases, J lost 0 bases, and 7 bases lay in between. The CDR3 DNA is TGCGCCAGCAGCCACACAGGAAGCACAGATACGCAGTATTTT. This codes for CASSHTGSTDTQYF.

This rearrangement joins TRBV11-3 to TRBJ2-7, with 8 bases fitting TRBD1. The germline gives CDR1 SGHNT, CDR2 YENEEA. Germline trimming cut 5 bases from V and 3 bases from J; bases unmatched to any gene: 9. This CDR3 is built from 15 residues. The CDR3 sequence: CASSLHPGTGYEQYF. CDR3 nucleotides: TGTGCCAGCAGCCTACATCCCGGGACAGGCTACGAGCAGTACTTC.

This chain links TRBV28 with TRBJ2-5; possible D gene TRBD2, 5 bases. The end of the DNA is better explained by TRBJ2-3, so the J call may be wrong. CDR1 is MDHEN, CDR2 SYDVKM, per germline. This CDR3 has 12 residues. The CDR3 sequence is CASAPPGYTQYF. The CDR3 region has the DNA TGTGCCAGCGCACCCCCGGGGTATACGCAGTATTTT.

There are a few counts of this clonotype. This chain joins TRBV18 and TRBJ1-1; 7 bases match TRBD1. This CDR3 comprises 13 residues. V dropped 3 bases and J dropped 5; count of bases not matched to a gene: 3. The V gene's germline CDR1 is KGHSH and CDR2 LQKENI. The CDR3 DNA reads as TGTGCCAGCTCACCGACAGGGAAAACTGAAGCTTTCTTT. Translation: CASSPTGKTEAFF.

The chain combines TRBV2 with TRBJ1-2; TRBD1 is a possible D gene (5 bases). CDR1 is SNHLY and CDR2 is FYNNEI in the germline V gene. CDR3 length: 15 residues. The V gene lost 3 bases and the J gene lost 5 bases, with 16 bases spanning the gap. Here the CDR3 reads CASSDSSGERYGYTF. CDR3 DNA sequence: TGTGCCAGCAGTGACTCTTCGGGGGAGAGGTATGGCTACACCTTC.

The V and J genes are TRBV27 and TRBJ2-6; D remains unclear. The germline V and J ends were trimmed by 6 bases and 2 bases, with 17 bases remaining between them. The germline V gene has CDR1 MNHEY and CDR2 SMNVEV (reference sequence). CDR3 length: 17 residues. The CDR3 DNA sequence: TGTGCCAGCAGGGCAGACTGGTCCTTCACTGGGGCCAACGTCCTGACTTTC. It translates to CASRADWSFTGANVLTF.

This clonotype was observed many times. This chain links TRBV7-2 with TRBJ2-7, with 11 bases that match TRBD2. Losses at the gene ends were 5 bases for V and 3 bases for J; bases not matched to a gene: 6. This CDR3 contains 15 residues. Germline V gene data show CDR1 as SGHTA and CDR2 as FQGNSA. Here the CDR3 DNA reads TGTGCCAGCAGCGTTCTAGCGGGGGGAAGCTACGAGCAGTACTTC. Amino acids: CASSVLAGGSYEQYF.

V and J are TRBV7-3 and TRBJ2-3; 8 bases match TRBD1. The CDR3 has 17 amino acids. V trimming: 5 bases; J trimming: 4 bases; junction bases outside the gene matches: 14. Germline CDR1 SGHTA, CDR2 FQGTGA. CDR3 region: CASSQRAGRGRADTQYF. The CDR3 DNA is TGTGCCAGCAGCCAACGGGCGGGCAGGGGGCGGGCAGATACGCAGTATTTT.

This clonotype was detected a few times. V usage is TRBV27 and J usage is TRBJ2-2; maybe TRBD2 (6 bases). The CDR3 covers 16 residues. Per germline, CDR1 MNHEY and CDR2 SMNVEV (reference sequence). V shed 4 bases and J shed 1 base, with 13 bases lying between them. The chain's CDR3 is CASSSGVRENTGELFF. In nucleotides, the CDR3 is TGTGCCAGCAGTTCGGGGGTGAGGGAGAACACCGGGGAGCTGTTTTTT.

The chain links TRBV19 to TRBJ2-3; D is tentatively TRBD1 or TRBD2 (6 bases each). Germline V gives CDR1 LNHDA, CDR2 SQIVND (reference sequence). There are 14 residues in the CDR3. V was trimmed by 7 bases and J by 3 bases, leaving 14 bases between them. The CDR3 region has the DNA TGTGCCAGTACTCCGGAGGGGGTGACAGATACGCAGTATTTT. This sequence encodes CASTPEGVTDTQYF.

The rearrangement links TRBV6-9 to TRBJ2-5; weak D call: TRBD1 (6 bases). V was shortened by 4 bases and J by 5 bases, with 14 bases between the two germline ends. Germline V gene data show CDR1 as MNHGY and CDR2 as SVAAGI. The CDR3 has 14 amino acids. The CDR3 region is CASSSVGATETQYF. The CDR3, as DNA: TGTGCCAGCAGTTCAGTGGGGGCCACGGAGACCCAGTACTTC.